These 28 T cell receptor beta chains originate from one sample sequenced in a study of cytomegalovirus exposure and HLA in healthy donors. The primer mix had 60 Vbeta and 13 Jbeta primers. The protocol was immunoSEQ multiplex PCR, while the TCRdb copy is restricted to in-frame clones and leaves out a portion. The sample lists some 140,000 clones; 60% to 80% were seen once. The material sequenced was PBMCs. Source of these receptors: a male donor in good health and CMV-seronegative.

V gene TRBV30 combines with J gene TRBJ2-5, with D possibly matching TRBD2 (5 bases). This CDR3 has 11 amino acids. Trimming cost V 1 base and J 5 bases, with 5 bases left between them. The germline V gene encodes CDR1 GTSNPN and CDR2 SVGIG (reference sequence). DNA of the CDR3: TGTGCCTGGAGTGCGGGGGAGACCCAGTACTTC. As protein: CAWSAGETQYF. Full variable domain (missing parts from reference TRBV30 and TRBJ2-5): SQTIHQWPATLVQPVGSPLSLECTVEGTSNPNLYWYRQAAGRGLQLLFYSVGIGQISSEVPQNLSASRPQDRQFILSSKKLLLSDSGFYLCAWSAGETQYFGPGTRLLVL.

J is TRBJ1-3 and V is TRBV15; D possibly corresponds to TRBD1 (6 bases). V was shortened by 8 bases and J by 1 base, with 21 bases between the two germline ends. Looked up from germline, CDR1 is LNHNV and CDR2 is YYDKDF (reference sequence). The CDR3 loop spans 17 amino acids. DNA of the CDR3: TGTGCCACCGGGGGGGCACCATGGGGTAGATCTGGAAACACCATATATTTT. This sequence encodes CATGGAPWGRSGNTIYF.

The chain has TRBV6-5 and TRBJ2-5; 10 bases align to TRBD1. J gave up 5 bases and V 6 bases, and 6 bases lay outside the gene matches. Germline V lookup: CDR1 MNHEY, CDR2 SVGAGI. The CDR3 has 14 amino acids. The chain's CDR3 is CASRGQGMRETQYF. DNA for the CDR3: TGTGCCAGCAGGGGACAGGGGATGAGGGAGACCCAGTACTTC.

CDR3 coding DNA: TGTGCCAGCAGCACACAAGGGGGCTCCGTCTACGAGCAGTACTTC. It specifies CASSTQGGSVYEQYF. The V gene is TRBV7-9, the J gene TRBJ2-5, with TRBD1 matching 7 bases. The closer fit of TRBJ2-7 to the DNA end suggests the J call may be wrong. The CDR3 runs 15 residues. Looked up from germline, CDR1 is SEHNR and CDR2 is FQNEAQ (reference sequence).

Notes on this clone: This specimen includes other DNA sequences encoding the same CDR3. The chain carries TRBV19 and TRBJ2-7; TRBD1 matches at 9 bases. Germline CDR1 and CDR2: LNHDA and SQIVND (reference sequence). The trim removed 8 bases at V and 3 bases at J, leaving 5 bases unmatched. The CDR3 is 13 amino acids. CDR3 in amino acids: CASGTGTGYEQYF. CDR3 coding DNA: TGTGCCAGTGGGACAGGGACTGGCTACGAGCAGTACTTC. Filled out from reference TRBV19 and TRBJ2-7, the complete variable domain reads DGGITQSPKYLFRKEGQNVTLSCEQNLNHDAMYWYRQDPGQGLRLIYYSQIVNDFQKGDIAEGYSVSREKKESFPLTVTSAQKNPTAFYLCASGTGTGYEQYFGPGTRLTVT.

This clone was counted once. The chain has TRBV30 and TRBJ2-1, with TRBD2 matching 7 bases. There are 12 residues in the CDR3. The germline V gene encodes CDR1 GTSNPN and CDR2 SVGIG (reference sequence). The J segment lost 6 bases and the V segment lost 3 bases, leaving 2 bases of the junction unmatched. The DNA for the CDR3 is TGTGCCTGGAGCGGCGGGGGCAATGAGCAGTTCTTC. Amino acid sequence: CAWSGGGNEQFF.

The genes are TRBV11-2 and TRBJ1-6, with D possibly being TRBD1 (5 bases). The CDR3 sequence is 14 residues long. Looked up from germline, CDR1 is SGHAT and CDR2 is FQNNGV. Trimming removed 10 bases from V and 6 bases from J, with 16 bases in between. As DNA, the CDR3 is TGTGCCATCTCATCGCAGGGCCGTAATTCACCCCTCCACTTT. This gives the protein CAISSQGRNSPLHF.

This chain uses TRBV14 with TRBJ2-2, with D possibly TRBD2 on 6 matching bases. V dropped 1 base and J dropped 1 base, with 10 bases sitting between them. CDR1 is SGHDN, CDR2 FVKESK, per germline. The CDR3 extends over 16 amino acids. The CDR3 region is CASSQVGGMNTGELFF. The CDR3 region has the DNA TGTGCCAGCAGCCAAGTTGGGGGGATGAACACCGGGGAGCTGTTTTTT.

The rearrangement links TRBV5-1 to TRBJ2-5; the match to TRBD2 covers 16 bases. The V and J ends lost 4 bases and 4 bases, in that order; junction bases with no gene match: 4. Per the germline V gene, CDR1 is SGHRS and CDR2 is YFSETQ. The CDR3 contains 16 residues. The CDR3 DNA reads as TGCGCCAGCAGCCCGGGACTAGCGGGGGGGTCAGAGACCCAGTACTTC. Translated: CASSPGLAGGSETQYF.

The sample holds one count of this clone. The V gene is TRBV13, the J gene TRBJ2-7, with 10 bases aligning to TRBD1. The CDR3 consists of 14 residues. The germline CDR1 and CDR2 sequences are PRHDT and FYEKMQ (reference sequence). V lost 4 bases and J lost 2; bases outside the gene matches: 2. The CDR3 spells CASSSGTGAYEQYF. The DNA of the CDR3 is TGTGCCAGCAGCTCCGGGACAGGGGCCTACGAGCAGTACTTC.

The V call is TRBV27, the J call TRBJ1-2; TRBD1 agrees at 7 bases. V shed 6 bases, J shed 4 bases, and the junction held 11 bases outside the gene matches. The CDR3 is 15 residues long. CDR1 MNHEY and CDR2 SMNVEV come from the germline V gene (reference sequence). Here the CDR3 reads CASSLTGVWGYGYTF. DNA for the CDR3: TGTGCCAGCAGCCTAACAGGGGTCTGGGGCTATGGCTACACCTTC.

In nucleotides, the CDR3 is TGTGCCAGCAGTGCCGGTGAAAAACTGTTTTTT. This codes for CASSAGEKLFF. V usage is TRBV27 and J usage is TRBJ1-4; D uncertain. Germline CDR1 is MNHEY and CDR2 is SMNVEV (reference sequence). The CDR3 contains 11 residues. V gave up 5 bases and J gave up 7 bases, with 5 bases separating them.

In its sample, this clone was seen a few times. V gene TRBV4-3 combines with J gene TRBJ2-7; 9 nucleotides agree with TRBD1. V shed 4 bases and J 3 bases; nucleotides not matched to a gene: 7. Germline values: CDR1 LGHNA, CDR2 YSLEER. This CDR3 comprises 15 residues. The CDR3 is CASSRSDRGDYEQYF. CDR3 DNA: TGCGCCAGCAGCCGATCAGACAGGGGGGACTACGAGCAGTACTTC.

This clone was observed once. J is TRBJ2-1 and V is TRBV9, with D perhaps TRBD2 (5 bases). V lost 0 bases and J 8 bases, leaving 9 bases between the germline ends. The length of the CDR3 is 13 residues. Germline CDR1 reads SGDLS; CDR2 reads YYNGEE. The CDR3 region is CASSVGRGYEQFF. CDR3 coding DNA: TGTGCCAGCAGCGTAGGCCGGGGATATGAGCAGTTCTTC.

The rearrangement links TRBV30 to TRBJ2-7; a possible D gene is TRBD1 (5 bases). In germline, CDR1 is GTSNPN, CDR2 SVGIG (reference sequence). The V gene lost 0 bases and the J gene lost 0 bases, with 15 bases spanning the gap. This CDR3 is built from 16 residues. CDR3 bases: TGTGCCTGGAGTGTACCTGGAAGGGGAAGCTCCTACGAGCAGTACTTC. Translation gives CAWSVPGRGSSYEQYF.

This chain joins TRBV6-5 and TRBJ1-2; D perhaps matches TRBD1 (5 bases). The CDR3 consists of 15 residues. Trimming shortened V by 6 bases and J by 2 bases, and 16 bases separated the two germline ends. Germline CDR1 MNHEY, CDR2 SVGAGI. CDR3 loop: CASRPGGKENYGYTF. The CDR3 DNA follows: TGTGCCAGCAGACCCGGGGGGAAGGAAAACTATGGCTACACCTTC.

The chain is built from TRBV11-2 and TRBJ1-1; possibly TRBD1 for D (5 bases). The length of the CDR3 is 16 residues. Germline V gene sequence: CDR1 SGHAT, CDR2 FQNNGV. Trimming removed 4 bases from V and 1 base from J, with 16 bases in between. This chain's CDR3 is CASSSAGWSENTEAFF. CDR3 coding DNA: TGTGCCAGCAGCTCCGCAGGGTGGTCGGAGAACACTGAAGCTTTCTTT.

This CDR3 reads CASSLVGRGGVNTEAFF. The CDR3 region has the DNA TGTGCCAGCAGCTTAGTTGGGAGGGGAGGAGTGAACACTGAAGCTTTCTTT. The gene calls are TRBV7-2 and TRBJ1-1, with D perhaps matching TRBD1 (5 bases). Trimming cost V 1 base and J 0 bases, with 15 bases left between them. The germline V gene has CDR1 SGHTA and CDR2 FQGNSA. CDR3 length: 17 residues.

This clone appeared a few times. The chain carries TRBV12-5 and TRBJ1-1; D is possibly TRBD1 (6 bases). Germline assignment: CDR1 LGHNT and CDR2 FRNRAP. This CDR3 comprises 17 residues. Between the trimmed V and J ends, which lost 0 bases and 0 bases, there was a span of 14 bases. Here the CDR3 DNA reads TGTGCTAGTGGTTTGGTAGCCCCCGACAGGATGAACACTGAAGCTTTCTTT. Its protein is CASGLVAPDRMNTEAFF.

The chain joins TRBV7-9 to TRBJ2-1, with TRBD1 matching over 7 bases. Trimming cost V 5 bases and J 4 bases; bases outside gene matches: 8. The CDR3 contains 15 residues. Germline assignment: CDR1 SEHNR and CDR2 FQNEAQ (reference sequence). The CDR3 region has the DNA TGTGCCAGCAGCCCCCCGACAGGGACGTACAATGAGCAGTTCTTC. This gives the protein CASSPPTGTYNEQFF.

The chain joins TRBV4-3 to TRBJ2-2; TRBD1 matches 8 bases. CDR3 length equals 16 residues. Unmatched junction bases numbered 7, after V lost 0 bases and J lost 7 bases. The V gene's germline CDR1 is LGHNA and CDR2 YSLEER. The CDR3: CASSQESGQVSGELFF. CDR3 DNA: TGCGCCAGCAGCCAAGAATCGGGACAGGTCAGCGGGGAGCTGTTTTTT.

This chain connects TRBV30 to TRBJ2-7, with TRBD1 as a possible D gene (6 bases). The germline CDR1 and CDR2 sequences are GTSNPN and SVGIG (reference sequence). CDR3 length equals 14 residues. With 4 bases removed from V and 2 bases from J, the gap between germline ends came to 15 bases. For the CDR3, the DNA is TGTGCCTGGACCCCGGACAGCATTACCTACGAGCAGTACTTC. It is translated as CAWTPDSITYEQYF.

This clone was seen a handful of times. V gene TRBV4-3 combines with J gene TRBJ1-6, with TRBD1 matching over 7 bases. The CDR3 is 14 amino acids. V gave up 1 base and J gave up 7 bases; unmatched junction bases: 1. In germline, CDR1 is LGHNA, CDR2 YSLEER. DNA for the CDR3: TGCGCCAGCAGCCAAGCGGGACAGAATTCACCCCTCCACTTT. This gives the protein CASSQAGQNSPLHF.

The table lists this clone with a few counts. This chain links TRBV10-3 with TRBJ1-6, with 8 bases lining up with TRBD1. Unmatched junction bases numbered 5, after V lost 0 bases and J lost 7 bases. The CDR3 extends over 16 amino acids. Germline-derived CDR1 and CDR2 are ENHRY and SYGVKD. CDR3 coding DNA: TGTGCCATCAGTGAGTCGGACAGGGCGCGGAATTCACCCCTCCACTTT. As protein: CAISESDRARNSPLHF.

The chain uses TRBV4-3 and TRBJ2-7, with D perhaps TRBD1 (5 bases). V lost 1 base and J 6 bases, leaving 13 bases between the germline ends. Per germline, CDR1 LGHNA and CDR2 YSLEER. The CDR3 is made up of 14 amino acids. CDR3 protein: CASSQVEGAVEQYF. CDR3 DNA sequence: TGCGCCAGCAGCCAAGTTGAAGGGGCGGTCGAGCAGTACTTC.

The chain joins TRBV7-9 to TRBJ2-2; D remains ambiguous. The V end was cut by 2 bases, the J end by 4 bases, with 11 bases between. CDR1 is SEHNR, CDR2 FQNEAQ, per germline (reference sequence). CDR3 length: 15 amino acids. The CDR3 DNA follows: TGTGCCAGCAGCTTACGACAAGTAGGCACCGGGGAGCTGTTTTTT. Translation: CASSLRQVGTGELFF.

The CDR3 protein is CASRRGTEAFF. The CDR3 region has the DNA TGTGCCAGCAGAAGGGGGACTGAAGCTTTCTTT. The genes are TRBV27 and TRBJ1-1, with D possibly TRBD1 on 6 matching bases. There are 11 residues in the CDR3. V dropped 6 bases and J dropped 5 bases, with 7 bases sitting between them. CDR1 is MNHEY and CDR2 is SMNVEV in the germline V gene (reference sequence).

The chain links TRBV5-6 to TRBJ1-5; D not resolved. CDR3 size: 13 residues. Germline CDR1 reads SGHDT; CDR2 reads YYEEEE. Trimming took off 2 bases at V and 4 bases at J, with 7 bases between the two ends. The DNA of the CDR3 is TGTGCCAGCAGCTTACAGACAAATCAGCCCCAGCATTTT. It encodes CASSLQTNQPQHF.